A single sample gave rise to the 15 T cell receptor beta chains below, sequenced in a study of CD8 T cells in Susac syndrome. It was with random hexamers that roughly 0.5 to 1 ug RNA was reverse transcribed. MiXCR, applied by TCRdb to the immunoSEQ multiplex PCR reads, yields one record per CDR3 protein. The sample carries 130,000 or so distinct CDR3 sequences, 94% recorded once. The sample was CD4+ T cells from PBMCs. The source of these receptors is a human donor in good health.

V and J are TRBV25-1 and TRBJ1-2; D remains unclear. This CDR3 region has 12 residues. Germline CDR1 reads MGHDK; CDR2 reads SYGVNS. V dropped 7 bases and J dropped 4 bases, with 10 bases sitting between them. The CDR3 sequence: CASMTEGYGYTF. CDR3 coding DNA: TGTGCCAGCATGACTGAAGGCTATGGCTACACCTTC.

The rearrangement joins TRBV7-9 to TRBJ2-3; either TRBD1 or TRBD2 may fit D (5 bases each). The CDR3 is 15 residues long. Trimming removed 3 bases at V and 1 base at J, with 11 bases between. The germline CDR1 and CDR2 sequences are SEHNR and FQNEAQ (reference sequence). For the CDR3, the DNA is TGTGCCAGCAGCTTTGGGACCACCCGCACAGATACGCAGTATTTT. It is translated as CASSFGTTRTDTQYF.

J is TRBJ2-7 and V is TRBV29-1, with D perhaps TRBD1 (6 bases). CDR1 is SQVTM, CDR2 ANQGSEA, per germline. The V end lost 6 bases, the J end lost 0 bases, and 15 bases lay between the germline ends. The CDR3 contains 14 residues. CDR3 in amino acids: CSVGAGASSYEQYF. The CDR3 DNA sequence: TGCAGCGTGGGAGCAGGGGCTAGCTCCTACGAGCAGTACTTC.

The rearrangement uses TRBV6-5 and TRBJ1-5; D is uncertain. The V gene lost 5 bases and the J gene lost 0 bases, with 11 bases spanning the gap. This CDR3 comprises 15 residues. Germline V gene sequence: CDR1 MNHEY, CDR2 SVGAGI. The CDR3 reads CASSRTRVSNQPQHF. The DNA of the CDR3 is TGTGCCAGCAGTAGGACGCGGGTTAGCAATCAGCCCCAGCATTTT.

This chain connects TRBV20-1 to TRBJ2-7; the D is unclear. This CDR3 has 14 amino acids. Germline lookup yields CDR1 DFQATT and CDR2 SNEGSKA (reference sequence). V gave up 0 bases and J gave up 0 bases, with 9 bases separating them. DNA for the CDR3: TGCAGTGCTAGAGACAGTAGGAGCTCCTACGAGCAGTACTTC. Translating it yields CSARDSRSSYEQYF.

The chain uses TRBV25-1 and TRBJ2-7; D remains unclear. This CDR3 spans 14 amino acids. V lost 6 bases and J lost 2, with 14 bases in between. Germline-derived CDR1 and CDR2 are MGHDK and SYGVNS. In nucleotides, the CDR3 is TGTGCCAGCAGCCGACCGACGGCACCCTACGAGCAGTACTTC. Translation: CASSRPTAPYEQYF.

The rearrangement uses TRBV10-3 and TRBJ2-5, with D possibly matching TRBD2 (6 bases). CDR1 is ENHRY and CDR2 is SYGVKD in the germline V gene. The V and J ends lost 10 bases and 3 bases respectively, with 12 bases between them. CDR3 length: 12 residues. This CDR3 reads CATGTLEETQYF. The CDR3 region has the DNA TGTGCCACCGGGACTCTCGAAGAGACCCAGTACTTC.

CDR3: CASSLQVRGEQYF. The CDR3 nucleotides read TGTGCCAGCAGCTTACAAGTGAGGGGTGAGCAGTACTTC. The chain is built from TRBV7-9 and TRBJ2-7; D may match TRBD1 or TRBD2 (5 bases each). The V gene lost 2 bases and the J gene lost 7 bases, with 12 bases spanning the gap. Germline V lookup: CDR1 SEHNR, CDR2 FQNEAQ (reference sequence). The CDR3 is made up of 13 amino acids.

The chain carries TRBV29-1 and TRBJ2-2, with D maybe TRBD2 (5 bases). The germline V and J ends were trimmed by 6 bases and 4 bases, with 15 bases remaining between them. Germline V gives CDR1 SQVTM, CDR2 ANQGSEA. The CDR3 runs 14 residues. For the CDR3, the DNA is TGCAGCGTGAGAGGGATGATGGGCACCGGGGAGCTGTTTTTT. Amino acids: CSVRGMMGTGELFF.

This clonotype was detected only a few times. The V gene is TRBV6-5, the J gene TRBJ2-5, with a possible D match to TRBD2 (6 bases). Per germline, CDR1 MNHEY and CDR2 SVGAGI. V lost 2 bases and J 3 bases, leaving 10 bases between the germline ends. The CDR3 is made up of 14 amino acids. This CDR3 reads CASSYGGGKETQYF. The CDR3 DNA reads TGTGCCAGCAGTTACGGCGGCGGGAAAGAGACCCAGTACTTC.

The chain uses TRBV7-2 and TRBJ2-7, with D uncertain. CDR1 and CDR2 from the germline V gene are SGHTA and FQGNSA. Trimming pared 8 bases from V and 1 base from J, leaving 12 bases between. The length of the CDR3 is 13 residues. CDR3 protein: CASGAADSYEQYF. Written as DNA, the CDR3 is TGTGCCAGCGGAGCAGCAGATTCCTACGAGCAGTACTTC.

This chain connects TRBV28 to TRBJ1-4; 8 bases agree with TRBD1. The CDR3 runs to 14 residues. With V trimmed by 10 bases and J by 8 bases, 12 bases remained unmatched. Germline V gives CDR1 MDHEN, CDR2 SYDVKM. The CDR3 loop reads CATFSQGAREKLFF. CDR3 bases: TGTGCCACCTTCTCCCAGGGGGCGCGGGAAAAACTGTTTTTT.

J is TRBJ2-1 and V is TRBV7-9; 10 nucleotides agree with TRBD1. V lost 5 bases and J lost 5; bases outside the gene matches: 6. Germline loops: CDR1 SEHNR, CDR2 FQNEAQ (reference sequence). The CDR3 has 15 residues. The CDR3 DNA reads TGTGCCAGCAGCCTCCTGGGACAGGGGAACAATGAGCAGTTCTTC. Amino acids: CASSLLGQGNNEQFF.

Only one count was recorded for this clonotype. The V and J genes are TRBV12-3 or TRBV12-4 and TRBJ2-3, with TRBD1 matching over 11 bases. This CDR3 has 15 residues. J gave up 3 bases and V 6 bases, and 5 bases lay outside the gene matches. CDR3 sequence reads: CASSWTGGRTDTQYF. The CDR3 region has the DNA TGTGCCAGCAGCTGGACAGGGGGCCGAACAGATACGCAGTATTTT.

The chain joins TRBV4-1 to TRBJ2-5; D ambiguous. The CDR3 length is 14 residues. In germline, CDR1 is MGHRA, CDR2 YSYEKL. Trimming took 0 bases from V and 2 from J, leaving 7 bases between them. CDR3 amino acids: CASSQDPAQETQYF. The DNA of the CDR3 is TGCGCCAGCAGCCAAGATCCCGCACAAGAGACCCAGTACTTC.